A selection of T cell receptor beta chains follows, all from one sample in a study of synovial regulatory T cells in juvenile arthritis. Data came from immunoSEQ multiplex PCR; TCRdb stores just in-frame clones and leaves some out. The ten most abundant clones cover 4% to 6% of a sample with some 1,300 clones. The sample consisted of Treg cells from blood. The source is a donor aged 2-30 years with juvenile idiopathic arthritis. CDR3s include the opening cysteine and the closing phenylalanine or tryptophan. Fields, in order: J gene, clone size, V gene, CDR3 protein. Size tells how often a clone was seen (once, few, many) or the class of an expanded clone, and some rows leave it out.

TRBJ2-5 medium-sized TRBV5-1 CASSSYSAQETQYF
TRBJ1-1 large TRBV7-9 CASSLVGDTEAFF
TRBJ1-2 medium-sized TRBV5-6 CASSPGGGYTF
TRBJ1-5 medium-sized TRBV30 CAWSLMIGQPQHF
TRBJ2-7 medium-sized TRBV27 CASNAGTSSYEQYF
TRBJ2-5 medium-sized TRBV5-1 CASSLRETQYF
TRBJ1-2 medium-sized TRBV5-1 CASSPGDRAGYYGYTF
TRBJ1-4 medium-sized TRBV6-5 CASSRRQGSLFF
TRBJ2-1 medium-sized TRBV6-5 CASSYSRLAPNEQFF
TRBJ2-1 medium-sized TRBV7-9 CASSLVAGAVRNEQFF
TRBJ1-2 medium-sized TRBV18 CASSPLTGGGDGYTF
TRBJ2-5 - TRBV7-2 CASSSQSGQETQYF
TRBJ1-1 medium-sized TRBV28 CASSPGQGTEAFF
TRBJ1-1 medium-sized TRBV11-2 CASSLLLSGEAFF
TRBJ2-2 medium-sized TRBV19 CASRLPGFGTGELFF
TRBJ2-1 medium-sized TRBV5-1 CASTIRAEYNEQFF
TRBJ2-7 medium-sized TRBV5-8 CASSPKGLLPYEQYF
TRBJ1-6 medium-sized TRBV7-9 CASSLELGARSPLHF
TRBJ1-1 medium-sized TRBV19 CASSIDPGRRPERNTEAFF
TRBJ2-7 - TRBV7-2 CASSLGFDLAGGAEYF
TRBJ2-7 medium-sized TRBV7-2 CASSLTGYEQYF
TRBJ2-7 - TRBV29-1 CSVEEGLAGVSYEQYF
TRBJ2-2 medium-sized TRBV18 CASSLSGVGELFF
TRBJ2-1 medium-sized TRBV7-9 CASSHTSGRAPEQFF
TRBJ2-5 medium-sized TRBV4-1 CASSPIVVGTGETQYF
TRBJ1-2 medium-sized TRBV7-2 CASSLAGPDYGYTF
TRBJ1-1 medium-sized TRBV15 CATSRDRTSEAFF
TRBJ2-1 medium-sized TRBV6-5 CASNEDRGPYNEQFF
TRBJ2-7 medium-sized TRBV29-1 CSVGDVGDRPYEQYF
TRBJ2-4 medium-sized TRBV4-1 CASSGVGFLSKNIQYF
TRBJ2-3 medium-sized TRBV5-1 CASSESADTQYF
TRBJ2-5 medium-sized TRBV6-5 CASSYPGSDQYF
TRBJ2-7 medium-sized TRBV5-1 CASMRGVNSYEQYF
TRBJ1-2 medium-sized TRBV28 CASSLAGNYGYTF
TRBJ2-2 medium-sized TRBV10-3 CAMGLANTGELFF
TRBJ2-3 medium-sized TRBV4-3 CASSHFPRGQQTSTDTQYF
TRBJ2-5 medium-sized TRBV20-1 CSAPQGETQYF
TRBJ2-1 medium-sized TRBV15 CATSRDLARSGEQFF
TRBJ2-2 medium-sized TRBV11-2 CASSLFKGFGLLNTGELFF
TRBJ1-2 - TRBV30 CAWMGASGYTF
TRBJ1-2 medium-sized TRBV10-2 CASSELGTGYGYTF
TRBJ2-3 medium-sized TRBV27 CASSPALLAGGHDTQYF
TRBJ2-2 medium-sized TRBV30 CAWSGQVTTGELFF
TRBJ2-1 medium-sized TRBV18 CASSPPDARRVTYNEQFF
TRBJ2-3 medium-sized TRBV7-2 CASSLGGLAGTDTQYF